Presented here are 2 T cell receptor beta chains from one specimen sequenced in a study of blood T cell repertoires in COVID-19. Only in-frame clones appear in the TCRdb table, and some are missing; sequencing was by immunoSEQ multiplex PCR. The sample includes about 250,000 clones, about four fifths of them seen just once. Sequencing input: PBMCs or T cells enriched from blood (not recorded which). These receptors all come from a man between 50 and 59 years old who had recovered from COVID-19.

This clone has only a few counts. The chain joins TRBV7-9 to TRBJ1-3; D is ambiguous. V lost 3 bases, J lost 0 bases, and 15 bases lay in between. Per the germline V gene, CDR1 is SEHNR and CDR2 is FQNEAQ (reference sequence). CDR3 length equals 17 residues. The CDR3 DNA follows: TGTGCCAGCAGCTTTTTCGTCAACTCCCGCTCTGGAAACACCATATATTTT. Translated: CASSFFVNSRSGNTIYF.

CDR3 sequence: CASRQQGQMNTGELFF. The CDR3 bases are TGTGCCAGCAGACAACAGGGGCAGATGAACACCGGGGAGCTGTTTTTT. J is TRBJ2-2 and V is TRBV6-4, with 7 bases fitting TRBD1. The V gene's germline CDR1 is MRHNA and CDR2 SNTAGT. Losses at the gene ends were 6 bases for V and 1 base for J; bases not matched to a gene: 8. There are 16 residues in the CDR3.